These 17 T cell receptor beta chains were sequenced from one sample in a study of identical twins. TCRdb itself ran the 5' RACE reads through MiXCR, one entry per CDR3 protein. Among fewer than 350,000 distinct CDR3 sequences listed, more than 6.5% were seen once. Another study also made use of these data, one on yellow fever vaccine responses in identical twins.

The sequenced sample consisted of memory (CD45RO+) T cells sorted from blood. These receptors were obtained from a woman between 18 and 29 years old in good health.

This clonotype appeared many times. This chain joins TRBV3-1 and TRBJ2-1; D perhaps matches TRBD1 (6 bases). The CDR3 has 13 residues. Trimming left V 0 bases short and J 6 bases short, with 6 bases between. Germline V gene sequence: CDR1 LGHDT, CDR2 YNNKEL (reference sequence). The CDR3 loop reads CASSQDRGNEQFF. In DNA, the CDR3 is TGTGCCAGCAGCCAAGACAGGGGCAATGAGCAGTTCTTC.

This clonotype was found a few times. The V and J genes are TRBV12-3 or TRBV12-4 and TRBJ2-1; weak D call: TRBD1 (5 bases). V lost 7 bases and J lost 5, with 12 bases in between. The CDR3 has 13 residues. The CDR3 reads CASTRKGNNEQFF. In DNA form, the CDR3 reads TGTGCCAGCACCCGGAAGGGGAACAATGAGCAGTTCTTC.

This clonotype came up many times. The chain joins TRBV3-1 to TRBJ1-3, with a possible D match to TRBD1 (5 bases). The CDR3 is 15 amino acids. V lost 1 base to trimming and J lost 4 bases, with 11 bases between them. Germline V gene data show CDR1 as LGHDT and CDR2 as YNNKEL (reference sequence). The CDR3 sequence is CASSQGTGGGNTIYF. The CDR3 DNA reads as TGTGCCAGCAGCCAAGGCACAGGAGGCGGAAACACCATATATTTT.

In its sample, this clonotype was seen a few times. This sequence joins TRBV28 and TRBJ2-7; weak D call: TRBD1 (7 bases). V was cut by 6 bases and J by 2 bases, with 17 bases left in between. This CDR3 has 15 residues. Germline-derived CDR1 and CDR2 are MDHEN and SYDVKM. CDR3 bases: TGTGCCAGCAGGAATGCGGGACAGCCGACCTACGAGCAGTACTTC. It is translated as CASRNAGQPTYEQYF.

This clonotype was seen a handful of times. The chain uses TRBV3-1 and TRBJ1-2; 8 bases agree with TRBD1. The V gene's germline CDR1 is LGHDT and CDR2 YNNKEL (reference sequence). This CDR3 region has 15 residues. Germline trimming cut 5 bases from V and 5 bases from J; bases unmatched to any gene: 10. The CDR3 bases are TGTGCCAGCAGCATCCGGACAGGGTTTAGTTATGGCTACACCTTC. Translation: CASSIRTGFSYGYTF.

This clonotype turned up a few times. The CDR3 loop reads CASSQTGAEPQPQHF. The CDR3 nucleotides read TGTGCCAGCAGCCAGACCGGGGCCGAACCCCAGCCCCAGCATTTT. This chain connects TRBV4-2 to TRBJ1-5; D is perhaps TRBD1 (5 bases). The CDR3 loop spans 15 amino acids. The V end was cut by 3 bases, the J end by 7 bases, with 16 bases between. Per the germline V gene, CDR1 is LGHNA and CDR2 is YNFKEQ.

The sample holds a few counts of this clonotype. The V and J genes are TRBV7-6 and TRBJ2-7, with a possible D match to TRBD1 (6 bases). CDR3 length: 13 amino acids. Between the trimmed V and J ends, which lost 6 bases and 5 bases, there was a span of 14 bases. Germline assignment: CDR1 SGHVS and CDR2 FNYEAQ. The CDR3 loop is CASRIQGHDEQYF. In DNA form, the CDR3 reads TGTGCCAGCAGAATACAGGGTCACGACGAGCAGTACTTC.

Remarks on this clonotype: A much more abundant neighbour one base away suggests this may be a read error. The chain links TRBV2 to TRBJ2-1; perhaps TRBD2 as D (6 bases). Germline V gene sequence: CDR1 SNHLY, CDR2 FYNNEI. V was shortened by 8 bases and J by 0 bases, with 23 bases between the two germline ends. This CDR3 comprises 18 residues. Here the CDR3 reads CASCPAPLLAGSYNEQFF. For the CDR3, the DNA is TGTGCCAGCTGTCCGGCCCCCCTACTAGCAGGCTCCTACAATGAGCAGTTCTTC.

The chain employs TRBV3-1 and TRBJ1-2; D may be TRBD1 (6 bases). Germline assignment: CDR1 LGHDT and CDR2 YNNKEL (reference sequence). V was shortened by 4 bases and J by 4 bases, with 13 bases between the two germline ends. The CDR3 totals 14 residues. CDR3 loop: CASSPVAGAYGYTF. The CDR3 DNA is TGTGCCAGCAGCCCCGTCGCAGGGGCCTATGGCTACACCTTC.

This clonotype was recorded many times. The V and J genes are TRBV23-1 and TRBJ2-7; 10 bases map to TRBD1. TRBV23-1 counts as an open reading frame of uncertain function. V trimming: 4 bases; J trimming: 2 bases; junction bases outside the gene matches: 8. This CDR3 comprises 16 residues. The CDR3 loop is CASSPGTGAITYEQYV. For the CDR3, the DNA is TGCGCCAGCAGTCCCGGGACAGGGGCGATAACCTACGAGCAGTACGTC.

The CDR3 loop reads CASSLSAPHEQFF. The DNA of the CDR3 is TGTGCCAGCAGTTTGTCCGCGCCCCACGAGCAGTTCTTC. V usage is TRBV12-3 or TRBV12-4 and J usage is TRBJ2-1; D is undetermined. V was trimmed by 3 bases and J by 10 bases, leaving 13 bases between them. CDR3 length: 13 amino acids.

In its sample, this clonotype was seen a few times. The chain links TRBV5-4 to TRBJ1-1; 11 positions match TRBD1. CDR3 size: 19 residues. CDR1 and CDR2 from the germline V gene are SGHNT and YYREEE (reference sequence). Trimming cost V 0 bases and J 5 bases; bases outside gene matches: 15. The CDR3 DNA reads as TGTGCCAGCAGCTTGGGCCGGACAGGTCTTGGGACAGGGGGAACTGAAGCTTTCTTT. The encoded protein is CASSLGRTGLGTGGTEAFF.

A few counts support this clonotype. The chain carries TRBV11-3 and TRBJ2-2, with D unresolved. The CDR3 runs 16 residues. V gave up 3 bases and J gave up 2 bases, with 13 bases separating them. Germline V lookup: CDR1 SGHNT, CDR2 YENEEA. The CDR3 protein is CASSFPPKGNTGELFF. The CDR3 nucleotides are TGTGCCAGCAGCTTCCCCCCGAAGGGAAACACCGGGGAGCTGTTTTTT.

This clonotype has a count of ten or more. The chain couples TRBV27 to TRBJ1-1; D may be TRBD1 (5 bases). The V end was cut by 4 bases, the J end by 0 bases, with 12 bases between. Germline V lookup: CDR1 MNHEY, CDR2 SMNVEV (reference sequence). The CDR3 covers 15 residues. CDR3 sequence reads: CASSSGGTMNTEAFF. Here the CDR3 DNA reads TGTGCCAGCAGTTCCGGAGGGACCATGAACACTGAAGCTTTCTTT.

The rearrangement links TRBV10-3 to TRBJ2-3, with 13 bases aligning to TRBD2. In germline, CDR1 is ENHRY, CDR2 SYGVKD. V was clipped by 3 bases and J by 3 bases; unmatched bases: 9. This CDR3 region has 18 residues. The CDR3 loop reads CAISEGLAGVQWTDTQYF. In DNA form, the CDR3 reads TGTGCCATCAGTGAAGGACTAGCGGGGGTGCAATGGACAGATACGCAGTATTTT.

The chain joins TRBV11-2 to TRBJ2-7, with 7 positions matching TRBD2. This CDR3 is built from 13 residues. Germline lookup yields CDR1 SGHAT and CDR2 FQNNGV. V lost 5 bases and J lost 5; bases outside the gene matches: 6. CDR3 amino acids: CASSPRLADEQYF. DNA of the CDR3: TGTGCCAGCAGCCCCCGACTAGCAGACGAGCAGTACTTC.

This clonotype was found many times. This chain joins TRBV5-1 and TRBJ2-7; TRBD2 agrees at 13 bases. The CDR3 spans 16 residues. V gave up 0 bases and J gave up 2 bases; unmatched junction bases: 2. CDR1 and CDR2 from the germline V gene are SGHRS and YFSETQ. DNA for the CDR3: TGCGCCAGCAGCTTGGGACTAGCGGGAGGCCCCTACGAGCAGTACTTC. Protein sequence: CASSLGLAGGPYEQYF.